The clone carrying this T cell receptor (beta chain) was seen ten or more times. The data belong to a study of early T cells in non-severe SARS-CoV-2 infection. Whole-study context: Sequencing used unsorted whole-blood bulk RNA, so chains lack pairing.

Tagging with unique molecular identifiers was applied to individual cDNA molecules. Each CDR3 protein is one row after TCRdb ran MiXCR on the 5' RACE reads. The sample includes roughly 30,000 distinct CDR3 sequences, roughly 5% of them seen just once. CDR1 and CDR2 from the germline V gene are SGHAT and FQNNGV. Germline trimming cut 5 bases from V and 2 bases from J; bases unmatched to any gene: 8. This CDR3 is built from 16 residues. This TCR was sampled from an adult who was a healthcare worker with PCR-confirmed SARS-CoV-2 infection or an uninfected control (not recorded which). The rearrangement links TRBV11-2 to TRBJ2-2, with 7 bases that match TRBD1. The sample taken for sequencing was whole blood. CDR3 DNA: TGTGCCAGCAGCACACAGACAGGGACCAACACCGGGGAGCTGTTTTTT. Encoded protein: CASSTQTGTNTGELFF.